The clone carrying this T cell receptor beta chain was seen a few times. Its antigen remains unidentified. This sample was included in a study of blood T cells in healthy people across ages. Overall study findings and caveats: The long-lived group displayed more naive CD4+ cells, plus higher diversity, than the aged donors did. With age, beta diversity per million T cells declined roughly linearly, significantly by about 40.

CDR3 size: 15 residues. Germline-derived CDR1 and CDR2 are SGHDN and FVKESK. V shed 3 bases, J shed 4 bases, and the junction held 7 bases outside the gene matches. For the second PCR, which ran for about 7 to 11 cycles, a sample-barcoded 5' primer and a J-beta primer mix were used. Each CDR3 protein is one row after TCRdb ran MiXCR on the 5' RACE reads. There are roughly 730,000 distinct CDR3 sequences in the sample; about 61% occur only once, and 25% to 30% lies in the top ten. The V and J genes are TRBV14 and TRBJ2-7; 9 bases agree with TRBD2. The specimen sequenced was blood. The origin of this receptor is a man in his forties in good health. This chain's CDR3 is CASSHLAGQAYEQYF. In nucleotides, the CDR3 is TGTGCCAGCAGCCACCTAGCGGGACAAGCGTACGAGCAGTACTTC.